The source of this T cell receptor (beta chain) is a study of control samples from healthy donors and cancer patients. The germline V gene has CDR1 MNHEY and CDR2 SMNVEV (reference sequence). Unmatched junction bases numbered 19, after V lost 4 bases and J lost 4 bases. The CDR3 covers 19 residues. Libraries were prepared by immunoSEQ multiplex PCR; TCRdb keeps only in-frame clonotypes and omits some of them. The table lists approximately 98,000 clones, just under 85% of them singletons, with approximately 6.7% in the top ten. The sequenced sample was blood. This chain links TRBV27 with TRBJ1-5, with 7 bases fitting TRBD1. This TCR derives from a man younger than 30 in good health. The DNA for the CDR3 is TGTGCCAGCAGTTCTAAAGTCGGCCACCAGACAGGGTGGAATCAGCCCCAGCATTTT. This codes for CASSSKVGHQTGWNQPQHF.